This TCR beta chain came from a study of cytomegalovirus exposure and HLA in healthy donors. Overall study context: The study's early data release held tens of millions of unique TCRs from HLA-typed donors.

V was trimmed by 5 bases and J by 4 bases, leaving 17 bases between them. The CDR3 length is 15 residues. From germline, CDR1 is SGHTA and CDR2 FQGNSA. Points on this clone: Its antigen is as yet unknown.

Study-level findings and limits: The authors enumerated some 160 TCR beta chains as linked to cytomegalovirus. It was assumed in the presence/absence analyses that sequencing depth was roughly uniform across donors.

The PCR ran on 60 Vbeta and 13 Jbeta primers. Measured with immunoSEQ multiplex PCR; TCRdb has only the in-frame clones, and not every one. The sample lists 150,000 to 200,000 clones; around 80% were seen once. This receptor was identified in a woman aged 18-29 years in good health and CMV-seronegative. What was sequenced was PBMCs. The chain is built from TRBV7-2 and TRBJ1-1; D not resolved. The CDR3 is CASSPRRVEGTEAFF. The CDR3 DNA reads TGTGCCAGCAGCCCAAGAAGGGTTGAGGGCACTGAAGCTTTCTTT. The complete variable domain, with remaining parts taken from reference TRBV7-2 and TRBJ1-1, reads GAGVSQSPSNKVTEKGKDVELRCDPISGHTALYWYRQSLGQGLEFLIYFQGNSAPDKSGLPSDRFSAERTGGSVSTLTIQRTQQEDSAVYLCASSPRRVEGTEAFFGQGTRLTVV.